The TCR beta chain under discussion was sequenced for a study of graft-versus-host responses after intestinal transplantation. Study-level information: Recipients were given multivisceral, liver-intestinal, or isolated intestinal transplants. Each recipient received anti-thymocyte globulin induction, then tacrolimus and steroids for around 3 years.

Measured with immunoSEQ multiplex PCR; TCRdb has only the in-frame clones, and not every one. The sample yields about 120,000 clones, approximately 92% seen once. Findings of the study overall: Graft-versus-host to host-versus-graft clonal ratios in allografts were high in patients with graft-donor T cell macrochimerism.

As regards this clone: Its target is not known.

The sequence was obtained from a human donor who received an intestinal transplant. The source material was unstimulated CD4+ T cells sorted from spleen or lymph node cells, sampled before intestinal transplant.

CDR3 region: CASTTNYEQYF. The CDR3 DNA follows: TGTGCCAGCACCACCAACTACGAGCAGTACTTC. The V and J genes are TRBV6-6 and TRBJ2-7; unclear D gene. This CDR3 is built from 11 residues. Trimming stripped 7 bases from V and 3 bases from J, with 7 bases between. The germline CDR1 and CDR2 sequences are MNHNY and SVGAGI (reference sequence).